These 27 T cell receptor beta chains originate from one sample sequenced in a study of vaccination and CD4 T cells after COVID-19 (dated by TCRdb to the early 2020s). These receptors lack a known antigen. This specimen's treatment or condition label, interpreted: approximately 11-day PBMC culture with coronavirus spike peptide pools or control peptides (ViraFEST assay). Receptor libraries were prepared by PCR. Sequencer: Illumina iSeq 100. TCR sequencing of DNA from cultured CD4+ T cells used the Oncomine TCR Beta short-read assay at the Johns Hopkins FTIC core. The public reads were reanalyzed by TCRdb: fastp trimming at Q25, MiXCR alignment, in-frame beta chains only. Rows are unified per CDR3 protein, each entry keeping the most common DNA and genes. This sample gives some 19,000 distinct CDR3 sequences in total; 45% to 50% of them show up just once. The ten largest make up 3% to 4% of the sample.

Sample: CD4+ T cells from blood, cultured in vitro. The receptors come from a human donor who had recovered from COVID-19.

The DNA of the CDR3 is TGTGCCAGCATTGCCAGGAGGGGATCAGCTGAAGCTTTCTTT. Amino acid sequence: CASIARRGSAEAFF. V usage is TRBV2 and J usage is TRBJ1-1, with a possible D match to TRBD1 (5 bases). The V and J ends lost 7 bases and 6 bases respectively, with 18 bases between them. In germline, CDR1 is SNHLY, CDR2 FYNNEI. The CDR3 is 14 residues long.

This chain joins TRBV7-3 and TRBJ2-3; D is perhaps TRBD2 (6 bases). V lost 4 bases to trimming and J lost 4 bases, with 18 bases between them. CDR3 length equals 16 residues. Germline lookup yields CDR1 SGHTA and CDR2 FQGTGA. The chain's CDR3 is CASSSGMTRLSDTQYF. CDR3 bases: TGTGCCAGCAGCTCCGGGATGACTAGGCTATCAGATACGCAGTATTTT. Full variable domain (missing parts from reference TRBV7-3 and TRBJ2-3): GAGVSQTPSNKVTEKGKYVELRCDPISGHTALYWYRQSLGQGPEFLIYFQGTGAADDSGLPNDRFFAVRPEGSVSTLKIQRTERGDSAVYLCASSSGMTRLSDTQYFGPGTRLTVL.

This clonotype appeared a few times. The chain has TRBV5-3 and TRBJ1-2, with D perhaps TRBD1 (5 bases). TRBV5-3 is an ORF for which the function is uncertain. This CDR3 is built from 16 residues. V dropped 10 bases and J dropped 7 bases, with 29 bases sitting between them. In DNA form, the CDR3 reads TGTGCCGGGACTGGGCCCTTGCCGCCCTACCCAAGTGGCTACACCTTC. Translation: CAGTGPLPPYPSGYTF.

Here the CDR3 DNA reads TGTGCCAGCAGCTTAGGGGCCCAGCCCCAGCATTTT. This translates into CASSLGAQPQHF. The chain recombines TRBV7-8 with TRBJ1-5; D is unresolved. This CDR3 region has 12 residues. V dropped 1 base and J dropped 7 bases, with 5 bases sitting between them. The germline gives CDR1 SGHVS, CDR2 FQNEAQ. Full variable domain (missing parts from reference TRBV7-8 and TRBJ1-5): GAGVSQSPRYKVAKRGQDVALRCDPISGHVSLFWYQQALGQGPEFLTYFQNEAQLDKSGLPSDRFFAERPEGSVSTLKIQRTQQEDSAVYLCASSLGAQPQHFGDGTRLSIL.

V and J are TRBV7-2 and TRBJ2-5, with unresolved D. Germline CDR1 is SGHTA and CDR2 is FQGNSA. This CDR3 comprises 16 residues. V was cut by 0 bases and J by 1 base, with 12 bases left in between. CDR3 coding DNA: TGTGCCAGCAGCTTAGCGGGCCCTATCCCCCAAGAGACCCAGTACTTC. Its translation: CASSLAGPIPQETQYF.

The chain carries TRBV20-1 and TRBJ2-1; 8 bases agree with TRBD2. Germline V gene lookup returns CDR1 DFQATT and CDR2 SNEGSKA (reference sequence). The CDR3 totals 18 residues. V shed 5 bases, J shed 0 bases, and the junction held 15 bases outside the gene matches. As DNA, the CDR3 is TGCAGTGCTGATCCCCGGGCGGGGGGCCCGAGCTCCTACAATGAGCAGTTCTTC. Encoded protein: CSADPRAGGPSSYNEQFF.

This rearrangement joins TRBV6-2 or TRBV6-3 to TRBJ1-5; 12 bases match TRBD1. With 5 bases clipped from V and 4 bases from J, the junction kept 9 bases outside the gene matches. The CDR3 contains 17 residues. The germline gives CDR1 MNHEY, CDR2 SVGEGT. In nucleotides, the CDR3 is TGTGCCAGCAGTCCCCGGGACAGGGGGCCTCAGAATCAGCCCCAGCATTTT. Its protein product is CASSPRDRGPQNQPQHF.

This clonotype was detected a few times. The junction differs from germline at one of its ends, possibly a read error. CDR3 bases: TGTGCTAGCAGCTCTATAGGACAGTCCTACAATGAGCAGTTCTTC. It translates to CASSSIGQSYNEQFF. This rearrangement joins TRBV7-6 to TRBJ2-1; TRBD1 might be the D (6 bases). The germline gives CDR1 SGHVS, CDR2 FNYEAQ. This CDR3 has 15 amino acids.

The CDR3 nucleotides read TGTGCCAGCAGTGAAGGGGGAGGGGGCTGGGGCAATCAGCCCCAGCATTTT. Translated: CASSEGGGGWGNQPQHF. The genes are TRBV6-1 and TRBJ1-5, with 7 bases that match TRBD1. Per germline, CDR1 MNHNS and CDR2 SASEGT. The V segment lost 1 base and the J segment 2 bases; nucleotides outside the gene matches: 8. The CDR3 has 17 residues.

The chain joins TRBV6-2 or TRBV6-3 to TRBJ2-5; 9 nucleotides align to TRBD1. J was trimmed by 5 bases and V by 1 base; bases with no gene match: 5. The germline gives CDR1 MNHEY, CDR2 SVGEGT. This CDR3 is built from 15 residues. The CDR3 spells CASSYWDRESETQYF. CDR3 in DNA: TGTGCCAGCAGTTACTGGGACAGGGAGTCGGAGACCCAGTACTTC.

This chain links TRBV19 with TRBJ2-2; the match to TRBD1 covers 10 bases. V lost 3 bases and J lost 4; bases outside the gene matches: 2. The length of the CDR3 is 15 residues. Germline V gene data show CDR1 as LNHDA and CDR2 as SQIVND (reference sequence). This CDR3 reads CASSIWDRGTGELFF. The CDR3 DNA is TGTGCCAGTAGTATTTGGGACAGGGGCACCGGGGAGCTGTTTTTT.

The chain joins TRBV18 to TRBJ2-1; D not resolved. Germline V CDR1 and CDR2: KGHSH, LQKENI. Between the trimmed V and J ends, which lost 6 bases and 2 bases, there was a span of 8 bases. CDR3 length equals 13 residues. The CDR3 loop reads CASSLGTYNEQFF. CDR3 nucleotide sequence: TGTGCCAGCTCCCTTGGGACCTACAATGAGCAGTTCTTC.

This chain uses TRBV7-3 with TRBJ2-3; 7 nucleotides align to TRBD1. Trimming cost V 5 bases and J 0 bases; bases outside gene matches: 8. CDR3 size: 16 residues. CDR1 is SGHTA, CDR2 FQGTGA, per germline. The CDR3 protein is CASSRQGQASTDTQYF. The CDR3, as DNA: TGTGCCAGCAGCCGACAGGGACAAGCTAGCACAGATACGCAGTATTTT. Based on the CDR3 plus reference TRBV7-3 and TRBJ2-3, the full variable domain is GAGVSQTPSNKVTEKGKYVELRCDPISGHTALYWYRQSLGQGPEFLIYFQGTGAADDSGLPNDRFFAVRPEGSVSTLKIQRTERGDSAVYLCASSRQGQASTDTQYFGPGTRLTVL.

The rearrangement uses TRBV12-3 or TRBV12-4 and TRBJ1-5, with unresolved D. The CDR3 is 13 amino acids. The germline V and J ends were trimmed by 0 bases and 4 bases, with 4 bases remaining between them. DNA for the CDR3: TGTGCCAGCAGTTTAGCCATTAATCAGCCCCAGCATTTT. Amino acid sequence: CASSLAINQPQHF.

The chain couples TRBV7-8 to TRBJ1-5; a possible D gene is TRBD1 (5 bases). Per the germline V gene, CDR1 is SGHVS and CDR2 is FQNEAQ. V was shortened by 4 bases and J by 12 bases, with 10 bases between the two germline ends. There are 11 residues in the CDR3. CDR3 nucleotides: TGTGCCAGCAGCTCCGGGGCGGACCAGCATTTT. Its protein product is CASSSGADQHF.

This clonotype was seen a handful of times. The V call is TRBV27, the J call TRBJ1-1; D not resolved. Germline V gives CDR1 MNHEY, CDR2 SMNVEV (reference sequence). The CDR3 sequence is 13 residues long. The ends were cut back, 4 bases at V and 2 bases at J, with 8 bases in the middle. CDR3 residues: CASSSRVNTEAFF. CDR3 coding DNA: TGTGCCAGCAGTTCACGGGTAAACACTGAAGCTTTCTTT.

The V gene is TRBV7-2, the J gene TRBJ2-7; 9 nucleotides agree with TRBD2. There are 15 residues in the CDR3. Germline-derived CDR1 and CDR2 are SGHTA and FQGNSA. V was pared by 2 bases and J by 3 bases, with 5 bases of the junction left unmatched. The CDR3 nucleotides are TGTGCCAGCAGCTTAAGTAGTAGCGGGAGCTACGAGCAGTACTTC. Translating it yields CASSLSSSGSYEQYF.

The J gene is TRBJ1-1, the V gene TRBV5-1; possible D gene TRBD1, 5 bases. V dropped 3 bases and J dropped 9 bases, with 12 bases sitting between them. CDR1 is SGHRS and CDR2 is YFSETQ in the germline V gene. There are 12 residues in the CDR3. CDR3 in DNA: TGCGCCAGCAGCTACGACAGAGCACAAGCTTTCTTT. Its translation is CASSYDRAQAFF.

V is TRBV24-1 and J is TRBJ2-7; D is ambiguous. Between the trimmed V and J ends, which lost 0 bases and 3 bases, there was a span of 5 bases. Germline V gene data show CDR1 as KGHDR and CDR2 as SFDVKD. CDR3 length: 13 amino acids. DNA of the CDR3: TGTGCCACCAGTGATTTGTGGGGCTACGAGCAGTACTTC. Translated, it gives CATSDLWGYEQYF.

This clonotype has just a few counts. This sequence joins TRBV15 and TRBJ1-1, with TRBD1 as a possible D gene (5 bases). The ends were cut back, 8 bases at V and 0 bases at J, with 10 bases in the middle. This CDR3 has 13 residues. The germline V gene has CDR1 LNHNV and CDR2 YYDKDF (reference sequence). Written as DNA, the CDR3 is TGTGCCACCGGACGACAGATGAACACTGAAGCTTTCTTT. Its protein product is CATGRQMNTEAFF.

The rearrangement joins TRBV6-5 to TRBJ2-1; D could derive from TRBD1 or TRBD2 (5 bases each). The CDR3 covers 16 residues. Germline V gene data show CDR1 as MNHEY and CDR2 as SVGAGI. Trimming shortened V by 0 bases and J by 5 bases, and 14 bases separated the two germline ends. CDR3 loop: CASSYSMGELNNEQFF. CDR3 bases: TGTGCCAGCAGTTACTCGATGGGGGAGTTGAACAATGAGCAGTTCTTC.

This clonotype was seen only a few times. The chain uses TRBV5-4 and TRBJ1-1; D might be TRBD1 (5 bases). The germline CDR1 and CDR2 sequences are SGHNT and YYREEE (reference sequence). The ends were cut back, 2 bases at V and 0 bases at J, with 8 bases in the middle. The CDR3 contains 14 residues. Here the CDR3 reads CASSFGTVNTEAFF. CDR3 nucleotide sequence: TGTGCCAGCAGCTTCGGGACGGTGAACACTGAAGCTTTCTTT.

CDR3 DNA sequence: TGTGCCAGCAGACCATTACAGGTGGTCTCCTACAATGAGCAGTTCTTC. It specifies CASRPLQVVSYNEQFF. The chain employs TRBV27 and TRBJ2-1, with D maybe TRBD1 (5 bases). V lost 6 bases and J lost 0, with 15 bases in between. Germline V lookup: CDR1 MNHEY, CDR2 SMNVEV (reference sequence). This CDR3 comprises 16 residues.

The chain has TRBV6-1 and TRBJ1-5, with a weak D call TRBD1 (5 bases). CDR1 is MNHNS, CDR2 SASEGT, per germline. The CDR3 sequence is 17 residues long. V lost 5 bases and J lost 3, with 20 bases in between. The CDR3 region is CASSPNSGGVDNQPQHF. In DNA, the CDR3 is TGTGCCAGCAGTCCCAATTCGGGGGGGGTCGACAATCAGCCCCAGCATTTT.

The chain recombines TRBV5-4 with TRBJ2-3, with D perhaps matching TRBD2 (6 bases). The ends were cut back, 5 bases at V and 7 bases at J, with 20 bases in the middle. The CDR3 length is 15 residues. In germline, CDR1 is SGHNT, CDR2 YYREEE (reference sequence). The DNA of the CDR3 is TGTGCCAGCAGTTCTGGAGGGCTACACTCTAATACGCAGTATTTT. Translating gives CASSSGGLHSNTQYF.

In nucleotides, the CDR3 is TGTGCCAGCAGCTTACGGGCCGGGTACACTGAAGCTTTCTTT. This codes for CASSLRAGYTEAFF. The rearrangement uses TRBV7-2 and TRBJ1-1, with unresolved D. From germline, CDR1 is SGHTA and CDR2 FQGNSA. V lost 2 bases to trimming and J lost 3 bases, with 10 bases between them. The length of the CDR3 is 14 residues. Together with reference TRBV7-2 and TRBJ1-1, the CDR3 gives the full variable domain: GAGVSQSPSNKVTEKGKDVELRCDPISGHTALYWYRQSLGQGLEFLIYFQGNSAPDKSGLPSDRFSAERTGGSVSTLTIQRTQQEDSAVYLCASSLRAGYTEAFFGQGTRLTVV.

V is TRBV12-3 or TRBV12-4 and J is TRBJ1-5, with unresolved D. The CDR3 length is 13 residues. The V end lost 5 bases, the J end lost 3 bases, and 8 bases lay between the germline ends. The CDR3 nucleotides are TGTGCCAGCAGTGTTAGCTACAATCAGCCCCAGCATTTT. Translation: CASSVSYNQPQHF.